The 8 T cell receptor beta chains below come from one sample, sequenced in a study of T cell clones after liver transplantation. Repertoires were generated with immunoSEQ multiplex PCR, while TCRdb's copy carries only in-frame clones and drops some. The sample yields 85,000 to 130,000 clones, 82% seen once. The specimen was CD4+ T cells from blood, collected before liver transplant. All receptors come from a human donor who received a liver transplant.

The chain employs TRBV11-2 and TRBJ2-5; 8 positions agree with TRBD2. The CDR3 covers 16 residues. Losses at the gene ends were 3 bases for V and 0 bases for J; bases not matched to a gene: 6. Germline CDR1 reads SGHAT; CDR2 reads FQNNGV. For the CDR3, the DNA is TGTGCCAGCAGCTTGCGGGGGGCCGCGTACCAAGAGACCCAGTACTTC. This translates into CASSLRGAAYQETQYF.

CDR3 amino acids: CATTQGARGNQPQHF. The CDR3, as DNA: TGTGCCACGACCCAGGGGGCTCGGGGCAATCAGCCCCAGCATTTT. The rearrangement links TRBV2 to TRBJ1-5; 8 bases align to TRBD1. Germline values: CDR1 SNHLY, CDR2 FYNNEI. The CDR3 covers 15 residues. V gave up 10 bases and J gave up 2 bases; unmatched junction bases: 10. Drawing the rest from reference TRBV2 and TRBJ1-5, the complete variable domain is EPEVTQTPSHQVTQMGQEVILRCVPISNHLYFYWYRQILGQKVEFLVSFYNNEISEKSEIFDDQFSVERPDGSNFTLKIRSTKLEDSAMYFCATTQGARGNQPQHFGDGTRLSIL.

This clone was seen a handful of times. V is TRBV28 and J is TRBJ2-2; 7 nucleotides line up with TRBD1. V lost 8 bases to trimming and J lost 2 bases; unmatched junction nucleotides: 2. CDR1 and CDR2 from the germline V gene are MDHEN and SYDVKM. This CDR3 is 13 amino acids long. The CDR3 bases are TGTGCCAGCGGGACAGACAACACCGGGGAGCTGTTTTTT. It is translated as CASGTDNTGELFF.

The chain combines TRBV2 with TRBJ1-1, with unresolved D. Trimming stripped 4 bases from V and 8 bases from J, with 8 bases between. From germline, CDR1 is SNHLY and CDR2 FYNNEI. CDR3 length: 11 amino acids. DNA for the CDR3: TGTGCCAGCAGTGTTGAGTGGGAAGCTTTCTTT. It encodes CASSVEWEAFF.

CDR3 coding DNA: TGTGCCAGCAGCTTAGAATCGGCGCAGGGAGGGTCGCAGTTCTTC. Translating it yields CASSLESAQGGSQFF. The chain joins TRBV7-2 to TRBJ2-1; TRBD2 matches at 7 bases. Germline V gene data show CDR1 as SGHTA and CDR2 as FQGNSA. The CDR3 has 15 amino acids. Germline trimming cut 1 base from V and 12 bases from J; bases unmatched to any gene: 12.

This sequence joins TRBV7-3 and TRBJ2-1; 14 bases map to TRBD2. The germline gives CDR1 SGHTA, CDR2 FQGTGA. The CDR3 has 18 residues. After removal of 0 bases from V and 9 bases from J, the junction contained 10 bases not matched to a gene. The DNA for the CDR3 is TGTGCCAGCAGCTTAACAGGACTAGCGGGAGGAAGGTCCGGTGAGCAGTTCTTC. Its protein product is CASSLTGLAGGRSGEQFF. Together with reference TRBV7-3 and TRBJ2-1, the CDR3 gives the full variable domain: GAGVSQTPSNKVTEKGKYVELRCDPISGHTALYWYRQSLGQGPEFLIYFQGTGAADDSGLPNDRFFAVRPEGSVSTLKIQRTERGDSAVYLCASSLTGLAGGRSGEQFFGPGTRLTVL.

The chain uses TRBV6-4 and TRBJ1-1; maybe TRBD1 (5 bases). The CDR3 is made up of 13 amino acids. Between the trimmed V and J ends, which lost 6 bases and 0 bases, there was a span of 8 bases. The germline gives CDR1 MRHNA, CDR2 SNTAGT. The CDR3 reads CASSRVLNTEAFF. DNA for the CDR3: TGTGCCAGCAGCAGGGTTCTGAACACTGAAGCTTTCTTT.

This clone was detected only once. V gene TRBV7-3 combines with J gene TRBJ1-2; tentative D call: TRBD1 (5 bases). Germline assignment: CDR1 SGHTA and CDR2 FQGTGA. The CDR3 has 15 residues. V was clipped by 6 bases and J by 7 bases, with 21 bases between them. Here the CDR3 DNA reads TGTGCCAGCAGTCCCACCCGAACAGGACGGGGTGGCTACACCTTC. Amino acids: CASSPTRTGRGGYTF.